This note documents a single T cell receptor (beta chain) sequence. Its antigen is undetermined. This sample is part of a study of T cell responses to AZD1222 COVID-19 vaccine. Study background: Pooling was applied to second doses at about 4 or about 12 weeks.

Trimming at V came to 5 bases and at J to 2 bases, leaving 8 bases not matched to a gene. Germline V gives CDR1 MNHEY, CDR2 SVGAGI. CDR3 length equals 15 residues. Produced via immunoSEQ multiplex PCR; TCRdb's table is partial and in-frame only. The sample holds about 85,000 clones, approximately 88% seen once. Study outcomes and limitations: Clonal diversity may have been underestimated in mostly white British donors. Among vaccine-associated CD4 TCRs, coverage spanned spike, with dominance at 160-218 and 743-854.

V usage is TRBV6-5 and J usage is TRBJ1-2; the match to TRBD1 covers 7 bases. The sequencing here drew on peripheral blood, taken on day 0 of AZD1222 vaccination. The receptor was isolated from an adult in good health. The CDR3 spells CASSRTLTGNYGYTF. The CDR3 DNA follows: TGTGCCAGCAGTCGAACTTTGACAGGGAACTATGGCTACACCTTC.